This TCR beta chain was sequenced in a study of radiotherapy plus CTLA-4 blockade in lung cancer. Germline V gene lookup returns CDR1 KGHSH and CDR2 LQKENI. The CDR3 is made up of 15 amino acids. V trimming: 2 bases; J trimming: 1 base; junction bases outside the gene matches: 2. Those patients who had chemo-refractory metastatic non-small-cell lung cancer were given focal radiation along with CTLA-4 blockade through ipilimumab. Only in-frame clones appear in the TCRdb table, and some are missing; sequencing was by immunoSEQ multiplex PCR. This table holds some 90,000 clones, roughly four fifths found once.

The sequences come from peripheral blood, collected from a patient treated with radiotherapy plus ipilimumab. This TCR was sampled from a human donor with non-small cell lung cancer who had stable disease on radiotherapy plus ipilimumab. This chain connects TRBV18 to TRBJ1-1; TRBD1 agrees at 9 bases. The CDR3: CASSPKGQGNTEAFF. Written as DNA, the CDR3 is TGTGCCAGCTCACCAAAGGGACAGGGGAACACTGAAGCTTTCTTT.